The present T cell receptor (beta chain) was sequenced within a study of OX40 agonist ivuxolimab in advanced cancers. Turning to the study itself: People who had prior anti-PD-1, anti-PD-L1 or anti-CTLA-4 therapy could take part, and roughly 40% had some. General study results and limits: CD4+ and CD8+ T cells in blood underwent clonal expansion by week 6 at 0.1 to 3.0 mg/kg. In the 0.1-3.0 mg/kg groups, partial responders showed among the lowest expansion.

As for this clone: The antigen remains undetermined.

V lost 6 bases, J lost 2 bases, and 2 bases stayed unmatched. The CDR3 has 15 residues. Germline loops: CDR1 MNHNS, CDR2 SASEGT. Sequenced by immunoSEQ multiplex PCR; TCRdb stores in-frame clones only, minus some. The sample lists more than 70,000 clones, about 89% occurring once. V and J are TRBV6-1 and TRBJ2-3; 13 bases fit TRBD2. The clonotype originates from an adult with an advanced solid tumor such as melanoma, head and neck, liver or kidney cancer. The source material was CD4+ or CD8+ T cells sorted from blood, sampled in a trial of the OX40 agonist ivuxolimab. CDR3 DNA: TGTGCCAGCAGGGGACTAGCGGGGTTCACAGATACGCAGTATTTT. As protein: CASRGLAGFTDTQYF.